A selection of T cell receptor beta chains follows, all from one sample in a study of blood T cells in healthy people across ages. In TCRdb, the 5' RACE reads were re-called with MiXCR into one record per CDR3 protein. The profile shows over a million distinct CDR3 sequences, approximately 42% of them singletons. Sequenced input: blood. The receptor source for this set is a woman aged 18 to 35 in good health. CDR3s include the opening cysteine and the closing phenylalanine or tryptophan. Fields, in order: J gene, D gene, V gene, clone size, CDR3 protein, CDR3 DNA. D genes are given only for firm matches. For some rows the clone size is stated as once, few or many, or as a class when expanded; others skip it.

TRBJ2-5 NA TRBV7-9 NA CASSSVGFVETQYF TGTGCCAGCAGCTCGGTGGGTTTTGTGGAGACCCAGTACTTC
TRBJ2-3 NA TRBV7-2 NA CASSLQLAAADTQYF TGTGCCAGCAGCCTACAACTAGCAGCAGCAGATACGCAGTATTTT
TRBJ2-7 NA TRBV7-2 few CASSLRFSSYEQYF TGTGCCAGCAGCTTGAGGTTTAGCTCCTACGAGCAGTACTTC
TRBJ2-7 TRBD1 TRBV29-1 few CSVEGDRGLEQYF TGCAGCGTTGAAGGTGACAGGGGGCTCGAGCAGTACTTC
TRBJ1-5 TRBD1 TRBV18 few CASSPDRVGVNQPQHF TGTGCCAGCTCCCCCGACAGGGTTGGGGTTAATCAGCCCCAGCATTTT
TRBJ1-6 NA TRBV13 many CASSLSHTNSPLHF TGTGCCAGCAGCTTATCCCACACGAATTCACCCCTCCACTTT
TRBJ2-7 NA TRBV20-1 NA CSASLGSYEQYF TGCAGTGCTAGTCTCGGGAGCTACGAGCAGTACTTC
TRBJ1-1 TRBD1 TRBV6-6 once CASSYLRQGHEAFF TGTGCCAGCAGTTACCTTCGACAGGGCCACGAAGCTTTCTTT
TRBJ2-5 TRBD2 TRBV28 NA CASRWAGEQETQYF TGTGCCAGCAGGTGGGCGGGAGAGCAAGAGACCCAGTACTTC
TRBJ2-7 NA TRBV2 once CASSGLWTQREQYF TGTGCCAGCAGTGGGTTGTGGACCCAGCGCGAGCAGTACTTC
TRBJ1-1 NA TRBV20-1 NA CSARDIGGVPEAFF TGCAGTGCTAGAGATATAGGGGGAGTCCCTGAAGCTTTCTTT
TRBJ2-1 TRBD2 TRBV12-3/TRBV12-4 NA CASSFGGGPSYNEQFF TGTGCCAGCAGTTTTGGCGGGGGGCCCTCCTACAATGAGCAGTTCTTC
TRBJ1-3 NA TRBV7-2 NA CASSLVGPRVGNTIYF TGTGCCAGCAGTTTAGTTGGTCCCAGGGTTGGAAACACCATATATTTT
TRBJ2-7 NA TRBV27 NA CASSSQGPSYEQYF TGTGCCAGCAGTTCCCAGGGACCTTCCTACGAGCAGTACTTC
TRBJ1-5 NA TRBV7-6 NA CASSSLRGQPQHF TGTGCCAGCAGCTCTCTCAGGGGTCAGCCCCAGCATTTT
TRBJ2-1 NA TRBV15 NA CATSRTGTGDNEQFF TGTGCCACCAGCAGGACCGGGACTGGGGACAATGAGCAGTTCTTC
TRBJ2-5 NA TRBV9 NA CASSVEGGLTVQETQYF TGTGCCAGCAGCGTAGAAGGCGGACTTACGGTCCAAGAGACCCAGTACTTC
TRBJ1-1 NA TRBV29-1 few CSVEGRQTNTEAFF TGCAGCGTTGAGGGGAGACAGACGAACACTGAAGCTTTCTTT
TRBJ2-1 TRBD1 TRBV18 many CASSGQSNNEQFF TGTGCCAGCTCGGGACAGAGCAACAATGAGCAGTTCTTC
TRBJ2-3 TRBD1 TRBV5-1 NA CASSQGQRDTQYF TGCGCCAGCAGCCAGGGACAGCGAGATACGCAGTATTTT
TRBJ2-1 TRBD2 TRBV7-3 NA CASSLTAGGWNNEQFF TGTGCCAGCAGCTTAACGGCGGGAGGGTGGAACAATGAGCAGTTCTTC
TRBJ1-2 TRBD1 TRBV12-3/TRBV12-4 NA CASSLGDSVYGYTF TGTGCCAGCAGTTTAGGGGACAGCGTCTATGGCTACACCTTC
TRBJ2-7 NA TRBV3-1 once CASSQVSRAVNEQYF TGTGCCAGCAGCCAAGTTTCCAGGGCCGTCAACGAGCAGTACTTC
TRBJ1-5 TRBD1 TRBV12-3/TRBV12-4 NA CASSADRGGQPQHF TGTGCCAGCAGTGCGGACAGGGGCGGGCAGCCCCAGCATTTT
TRBJ2-1 NA TRBV4-1 few CASSQMVLALDEQFF TGCGCCAGCAGCCAGATGGTCCTAGCCCTAGATGAGCAGTTCTTC
TRBJ2-5 TRBD2 TRBV28 NA CASRMPTSGKETQYF TGTGCCAGCAGAATGCCCACTAGCGGGAAAGAGACCCAGTACTTC
TRBJ2-2 NA TRBV9 NA CASSVEAVGTGELFF TGTGCCAGCAGCGTAGAAGCAGTGGGTACCGGGGAGCTGTTTTTT
TRBJ2-1 NA TRBV10-3 NA CAISDLSSYSEQFF TGTGCCATCAGTGACCTGAGCTCCTACAGTGAGCAGTTCTTC
TRBJ2-3 TRBD2 TRBV20-1 NA CSARGTSTADTQYF TGCAGTGCTAGAGGGACTAGCACCGCAGATACGCAGTATTTT
TRBJ2-7 NA TRBV29-1 NA CSVDQTGAGEQYF TGCAGCGTTGATCAGACTGGCGCCGGCGAGCAGTACTTC
TRBJ1-5 NA TRBV27 once CASSSGYQPPHF TGTGCCAGCAGTTCCGGATATCAGCCCCCGCATTTT
TRBJ2-7 NA TRBV4-3 NA CASSHARREGDRAYEQYF TGCGCCAGCAGCCACGCCCGGCGGGAAGGCGACCGGGCCTACGAGCAGTACTTC
TRBJ2-6 NA TRBV9 few CASRGWSSGANVLTF TGTGCCAGCAGAGGTTGGTCCAGCGGGGCCAACGTCCTGACTTTC
TRBJ1-6 TRBD1 TRBV9 few CASSVSPGQQNSPLHF TGTGCCAGCAGCGTTTCTCCGGGACAGCAAAATTCACCCCTCCACTTT
TRBJ1-1 NA TRBV5-5 few CASSLWLTDRNTEAFF TGTGCCAGCAGCTTGTGGCTGACAGATCGAAACACTGAAGCTTTCTTT
TRBJ1-2 NA TRBV20-1 NA CSASRQGGARRGGYTF TGCAGTGCTAGCCGTCAAGGGGGAGCTCGCCGTGGTGGCTACACCTTC
TRBJ1-5 TRBD1 TRBV7-8 NA CASSPSRTGVQPQHF TGTGCCAGCAGCCCTTCTAGGACAGGGGTTCAGCCCCAGCATTTT
TRBJ2-1 NA TRBV29-1 NA CSVGGETSNEQFF TGCAGCGTTGGGGGAGAGACTTCCAATGAGCAGTTCTTC
TRBJ1-1 NA TRBV7-9 NA CASSLVKGRWNTEAFF TGTGCCAGCAGCTTAGTTAAGGGCAGATGGAACACTGAAGCTTTCTTT
TRBJ1-1 NA TRBV20-1 NA CSARDPDRLNTEAFF TGCAGTGCTAGAGATCCTGACAGATTGAACACTGAAGCTTTCTTT